The 29 T cell receptor beta chains below were found in one sample sequenced in a study of T cells in narcolepsy. Assay: immunoSEQ multiplex PCR; the TCRdb copy retains only in-frame clones and omits some. The sample holds around 25,000 clones; 70% to 85% are singletons and the top ten take around 1%. The sequenced sample was memory (CD45RA-) CD4+ T cells from blood. Every receptor here comes from a human donor in good health.

The rearrangement links TRBV15 to TRBJ2-1; the match to TRBD1 covers 10 bases. V shed 5 bases and J 8 bases; nucleotides not matched to a gene: 9. The germline gives CDR1 LNHNV, CDR2 YYDKDF (reference sequence). The CDR3 runs 15 residues. CDR3 sequence reads: CATSRRDRGGHEQFF. For the CDR3, the DNA is TGTGCCACCAGCCGACGGGACAGGGGAGGGCATGAGCAGTTCTTC. The full variable domain, completed using reference TRBV15 and TRBJ2-1, is DAMVIQNPRYQVTQFGKPVTLSCSQTLNHNVMYWYQQKSSQAPKLLFHYYDKDFNNEADTPDNFQSRRPNTSFCFLDIRSPGLGDTAMYLCATSRRDRGGHEQFFGPGTRLTVL.

The DNA for the CDR3 is TGTGCCAGCAGCCCTACCACCGGACAGGGGGGAGATACGCAGTATTTT. This codes for CASSPTTGQGGDTQYF. The rearrangement joins TRBV9 to TRBJ2-3; 10 positions match TRBD1. The CDR3 totals 16 residues. V lost 4 bases and J lost 5; bases outside the gene matches: 10. Germline V gene data show CDR1 as SGDLS and CDR2 as YYNGEE.

The chain is built from TRBV30 and TRBJ1-4; 9 bases line up with TRBD1. The CDR3 is made up of 15 amino acids. Germline loops: CDR1 GTSNPN, CDR2 SVGIG (reference sequence). V was pared by 0 bases and J by 10 bases, with 9 bases of the junction left unmatched. CDR3 sequence: CAWSVLDRGSGKLFF. CDR3 coding DNA: TGTGCCTGGAGTGTGCTGGACAGGGGTTCGGGAAAACTGTTTTTT.

The rearrangement uses TRBV28 and TRBJ2-7; 7 positions match TRBD2. Per germline, CDR1 MDHEN and CDR2 SYDVKM. CDR3 size: 16 residues. V dropped 6 bases and J dropped 3; count of bases not matched to a gene: 14. The CDR3, as DNA: TGTGCCAGCAGCATCGGGGGGTTGACGGGTTTCTACGAGCAGTACTTC. Residues: CASSIGGLTGFYEQYF.

Of note for this clone: Germline is not matched at one junction end, which may reflect a read error. This rearrangement joins TRBV7-7 to TRBJ2-5; the D gene is possibly TRBD2 (6 bases). Germline V gives CDR1 SSHAT, CDR2 FNYEAQ (reference sequence). This CDR3 is built from 14 residues. The CDR3 region is CASSLDGSRATQYF. The CDR3 DNA is TGTGCTAGCAGCTTAGACGGGAGTCGGGCGACCCAGTACTTC.

The rearrangement joins TRBV9 to TRBJ2-3, with D uncertain. The CDR3 runs 15 residues. Germline V gene sequence: CDR1 SGDLS, CDR2 YYNGEE. Trimming removed 3 bases from V and 0 bases from J, with 11 bases in between. The CDR3 region is CASSAQMRSTDTQYF. The CDR3, as DNA: TGTGCCAGCAGCGCCCAGATGAGGAGCACAGATACGCAGTATTTT.

This chain links TRBV2 with TRBJ1-4; the D is unclear. The germline CDR1 and CDR2 sequences are SNHLY and FYNNEI. The CDR3 is 13 amino acids. V lost 10 bases and J 8 bases, leaving 17 bases between the germline ends. The CDR3 is CANTGSFGEKLFF. The CDR3 DNA follows: TGTGCCAACACGGGCAGCTTTGGGGAAAAACTGTTTTTT.

V is TRBV4-1 and J is TRBJ1-5; D uncertain. Trimming stripped 3 bases from V and 3 bases from J, with 9 bases between. Germline CDR1 and CDR2: MGHRA and YSYEKL. This CDR3 is 14 amino acids long. In nucleotides, the CDR3 is TGCGCCAGCAGCCAGAGTTTACCCAATCAGCCCCAGCATTTT. Translating gives CASSQSLPNQPQHF.

This clone was seen only once. This sequence joins TRBV6-5 and TRBJ1-1; possible D gene TRBD1, 6 bases. The CDR3 has 13 residues. The V and J ends lost 6 bases and 3 bases respectively, with 11 bases between them. Per germline, CDR1 MNHEY and CDR2 SVGAGI. The CDR3 loop reads CASSRQVDTEAFF. CDR3 DNA sequence: TGTGCCAGCAGCCGACAGGTGGACACTGAAGCTTTCTTT.

The chain is built from TRBV5-1 and TRBJ2-7; TRBD2 aligns across 14 bases. In germline, CDR1 is SGHRS, CDR2 YFSETQ. This CDR3 contains 16 residues. Losses at the gene ends were 4 bases for V and 5 bases for J; bases not matched to a gene: 8. In DNA form, the CDR3 reads TGCGCCAGCAGCGGGGGGGGACTAGCGGGAGCGGACGAGCAGTACTTC. Its translation is CASSGGGLAGADEQYF.

This chain joins TRBV9 and TRBJ2-7; D is possibly TRBD1 or TRBD2 (6 bases each). The germline V and J ends were trimmed by 0 bases and 3 bases, with 10 bases remaining between them. CDR1 is SGDLS and CDR2 is YYNGEE in the germline V gene. This CDR3 comprises 14 residues. CDR3 sequence: CASSVGEGGYEQYF. In nucleotides, the CDR3 is TGTGCCAGCAGCGTAGGTGAGGGGGGCTACGAGCAGTACTTC.

The genes are TRBV5-1 and TRBJ2-2; D call uncertain. V lost 2 bases, J lost 2 bases, and 7 bases lay in between. Germline loops: CDR1 SGHRS, CDR2 YFSETQ. The length of the CDR3 is 14 residues. The CDR3 loop is CASSFGDNTGELFF. CDR3 sequence (DNA): TGCGCCAGCAGCTTTGGCGACAACACCGGGGAGCTGTTTTTT.

The chain is built from TRBV19 and TRBJ1-4, with a possible D match to TRBD1 (6 bases). The CDR3 sequence is 16 residues long. The germline V gene encodes CDR1 LNHDA and CDR2 SQIVND (reference sequence). Trimming shortened V by 5 bases and J by 0 bases, and 13 bases separated the two germline ends. The CDR3 sequence: CASSALQGPTNEKLFF. The CDR3 DNA sequence: TGTGCCAGTAGTGCCCTACAGGGACCAACTAATGAAAAACTGTTTTTT.

This clone turned up a few times. The V call is TRBV14, the J call TRBJ1-2; D gene unclear. The CDR3 consists of 15 residues. The germline V gene has CDR1 SGHDN and CDR2 FVKESK. V was trimmed by 1 base and J by 2 bases, leaving 11 bases between them. CDR3 sequence: CASSQGLGRNYGYTF. Written as DNA, the CDR3 is TGTGCCAGCAGCCAAGGTCTGGGGAGGAACTATGGCTACACCTTC.

The rearrangement joins TRBV20-1 to TRBJ2-3; D ambiguous. CDR3 length equals 11 residues. CDR1 is DFQATT and CDR2 is SNEGSKA in the germline V gene (reference sequence). V lost 0 bases and J 4 bases, leaving 2 bases between the germline ends. The CDR3: CSARDSDTQYF. The CDR3 nucleotides read TGCAGTGCTAGAGATTCAGATACGCAGTATTTT.

The chain links TRBV4-1 to TRBJ2-5; possible D gene TRBD2, 5 bases. The ends were cut back, 4 bases at V and 5 bases at J, with 17 bases in the middle. Germline V CDR1 and CDR2: MGHRA, YSYEKL. The CDR3 has 15 residues. CDR3 nucleotide sequence: TGCGCCAGCAGCCCCAACGGGATGACGGCGGAGACCCAGTACTTC. The encoded protein is CASSPNGMTAETQYF.

This rearrangement joins TRBV7-6 to TRBJ2-7; TRBD1 matches 10 bases. Germline V gives CDR1 SGHVS, CDR2 FNYEAQ. V dropped 5 bases and J dropped 0; count of bases not matched to a gene: 7. This CDR3 comprises 16 residues. The CDR3 is CASSPGQGTYSYEQYF. The CDR3 bases are TGTGCCAGCAGCCCGGGACAGGGGACCTACTCCTACGAGCAGTACTTC.

The chain is built from TRBV5-1 and TRBJ2-2; 7 bases are a match to TRBD1. Looked up from germline, CDR1 is SGHRS and CDR2 is YFSETQ. J gave up 1 base and V 4 bases, and 7 bases lay outside the gene matches. The CDR3 loop spans 16 amino acids. The CDR3 DNA reads TGCGCCAGCAGCCGGGACAGCCCCCAGAACACCGGGGAGCTGTTTTTT. It encodes CASSRDSPQNTGELFF.

This chain joins TRBV2 and TRBJ2-1; 15 bases are shared with TRBD2. Germline V gene sequence: CDR1 SNHLY, CDR2 FYNNEI. With 8 bases clipped from V and 2 bases from J, the junction kept 10 bases outside the gene matches. This CDR3 is built from 18 residues. In DNA form, the CDR3 reads TGTGCCAGCTACCTAGTGGGACTAGCGGGGGGAACCTACAATGAGCAGTTCTTC. This encodes CASYLVGLAGGTYNEQFF.

The chain is built from TRBV6-5 and TRBJ1-1, with D unclear. Trimming left V 0 bases short and J 1 base short, with 3 bases between. This CDR3 has 13 residues. Germline V gives CDR1 MNHEY, CDR2 SVGAGI. As DNA, the CDR3 is TGTGCCAGCAGTTACTCAGAGAACACTGAAGCTTTCTTT. This translates into CASSYSENTEAFF.

J is TRBJ2-7 and V is TRBV30; 10 nucleotides agree with TRBD1. CDR3 length: 13 amino acids. The ends lost 5 bases at V and 1 base at J; junction bases unmatched: 2. The V gene's germline CDR1 is GTSNPN and CDR2 SVGIG (reference sequence). The CDR3: CAWGTGASYEQYF. CDR3 in DNA: TGTGCCTGGGGGACAGGGGCATCCTACGAGCAGTACTTC. Filled out from reference TRBV30 and TRBJ2-7, the complete variable domain reads SQTIHQWPATLVQPVGSPLSLECTVEGTSNPNLYWYRQAAGRGLQLLFYSVGIGQISSEVPQNLSASRPQDRQFILSSKKLLLSDSGFYLCAWGTGASYEQYFGPGTRLTVT.

This chain links TRBV7-3 with TRBJ2-1; TRBD2 agrees at 9 bases. The CDR3 extends over 15 amino acids. Germline assignment: CDR1 SGHTA and CDR2 FQGTGA. V lost 3 bases to trimming and J lost 4 bases; unmatched junction nucleotides: 4. The CDR3: CASSFSAGGYNEQFF. The CDR3 nucleotides are TGTGCCAGCAGCTTCTCTGCGGGGGGGTACAATGAGCAGTTCTTC.

This clone was observed a few times. J is TRBJ1-6 and V is TRBV9; D is unclear. The CDR3 totals 13 residues. Per germline, CDR1 SGDLS and CDR2 YYNGEE. The V end was cut by 3 bases, the J end by 7 bases, with 8 bases between. The DNA of the CDR3 is TGTGCCAGCAGCGAGATTGCCAATTCACCCCTCCACTTT. It translates to CASSEIANSPLHF.

The chain combines TRBV6-6 with TRBJ2-4; a weak D match, TRBD1 (5 bases). The CDR3 sequence is 15 residues long. Germline CDR1 MNHNY, CDR2 SVGAGI (reference sequence). Trimming pared 0 bases from V and 2 bases from J, leaving 8 bases between. Here the CDR3 DNA reads TGTGCCAGCAGTTACTCTGGGGCCCCCAAAAACATTCAGTACTTC. This gives the protein CASSYSGAPKNIQYF.

The rearrangement links TRBV15 to TRBJ1-5; perhaps TRBD1 as D (5 bases). Germline CDR1 and CDR2: LNHNV and YYDKDF (reference sequence). The CDR3 covers 16 residues. The V end was cut by 4 bases, the J end by 3 bases, with 16 bases between. This chain's CDR3 is CATSKVGGNYNQPQHF. The CDR3 DNA is TGTGCCACCAGCAAGGTCGGGGGAAATTACAATCAGCCCCAGCATTTT.

The rearrangement joins TRBV7-2 to TRBJ1-1; D is undetermined. Germline V CDR1 and CDR2: SGHTA, FQGNSA. This CDR3 comprises 15 residues. V gave up 1 base and J gave up 0 bases, with 9 bases separating them. CDR3 nucleotides: TGTGCCAGCAGCTTAGTTCGGAACATGAACACTGAAGCTTTCTTT. Translated, it gives CASSLVRNMNTEAFF.

The chain combines TRBV21-1 with TRBJ2-3. TRBV21-1 is a pseudogene segment. The CDR3 covers 11 residues. This chain's CDR3 is CASSMGDTQYF. In DNA form, the CDR3 reads TGTGCCAGCAGCATGGGAGATACGCAGTATTTT.

This chain connects TRBV19 to TRBJ2-1; 10 bases are a match to TRBD1. V lost 4 bases, J lost 2 bases, and 5 bases stayed unmatched. The CDR3 totals 16 residues. Germline V gene lookup returns CDR1 LNHDA and CDR2 SQIVND (reference sequence). CDR3 DNA sequence: TGTGCCAGTAGTACTCGCGGGACAGGGGCCTACAATGAGCAGTTCTTC. This sequence encodes CASSTRGTGAYNEQFF.

This chain links TRBV7-9 with TRBJ2-7; 7 bases line up with TRBD1. The V and J ends lost 11 bases and 6 bases, in that order; junction bases with no gene match: 10. Per the germline V gene, CDR1 is SEHNR and CDR2 is FQNEAQ (reference sequence). CDR3 length: 12 amino acids. DNA for the CDR3: TGTGCCGTTACCACAGGGGTGAGCGAGCAGTACTTC. Protein product: CAVTTGVSEQYF.